The following is a T cell receptor (beta chain) sequence with its context. Repertoires were generated with immunoSEQ multiplex PCR, while TCRdb's copy carries only in-frame clones and drops some. This sample has about 250,000 clones, with more than 80% found just once. The germline V and J ends were trimmed by 4 bases and 2 bases, with 13 bases remaining between them. This CDR3 has 15 amino acids. Germline loops: CDR1 MNHNS, CDR2 SASEGT. This entry comes from a study of blood T cell repertoires in COVID-19. V gene TRBV6-1 combines with J gene TRBJ2-3; possibly TRBD2 for D (6 bases). Sequencing used PBMCs or T cells enriched from blood (not recorded which). The receptor comes from a woman younger than 35 who had recovered from COVID-19. The CDR3, as DNA: TGTGCCAGCAGTGCAGCCCGGGACTTCACAGATACGCAGTATTTT. Encoded protein: CASSAARDFTDTQYF.